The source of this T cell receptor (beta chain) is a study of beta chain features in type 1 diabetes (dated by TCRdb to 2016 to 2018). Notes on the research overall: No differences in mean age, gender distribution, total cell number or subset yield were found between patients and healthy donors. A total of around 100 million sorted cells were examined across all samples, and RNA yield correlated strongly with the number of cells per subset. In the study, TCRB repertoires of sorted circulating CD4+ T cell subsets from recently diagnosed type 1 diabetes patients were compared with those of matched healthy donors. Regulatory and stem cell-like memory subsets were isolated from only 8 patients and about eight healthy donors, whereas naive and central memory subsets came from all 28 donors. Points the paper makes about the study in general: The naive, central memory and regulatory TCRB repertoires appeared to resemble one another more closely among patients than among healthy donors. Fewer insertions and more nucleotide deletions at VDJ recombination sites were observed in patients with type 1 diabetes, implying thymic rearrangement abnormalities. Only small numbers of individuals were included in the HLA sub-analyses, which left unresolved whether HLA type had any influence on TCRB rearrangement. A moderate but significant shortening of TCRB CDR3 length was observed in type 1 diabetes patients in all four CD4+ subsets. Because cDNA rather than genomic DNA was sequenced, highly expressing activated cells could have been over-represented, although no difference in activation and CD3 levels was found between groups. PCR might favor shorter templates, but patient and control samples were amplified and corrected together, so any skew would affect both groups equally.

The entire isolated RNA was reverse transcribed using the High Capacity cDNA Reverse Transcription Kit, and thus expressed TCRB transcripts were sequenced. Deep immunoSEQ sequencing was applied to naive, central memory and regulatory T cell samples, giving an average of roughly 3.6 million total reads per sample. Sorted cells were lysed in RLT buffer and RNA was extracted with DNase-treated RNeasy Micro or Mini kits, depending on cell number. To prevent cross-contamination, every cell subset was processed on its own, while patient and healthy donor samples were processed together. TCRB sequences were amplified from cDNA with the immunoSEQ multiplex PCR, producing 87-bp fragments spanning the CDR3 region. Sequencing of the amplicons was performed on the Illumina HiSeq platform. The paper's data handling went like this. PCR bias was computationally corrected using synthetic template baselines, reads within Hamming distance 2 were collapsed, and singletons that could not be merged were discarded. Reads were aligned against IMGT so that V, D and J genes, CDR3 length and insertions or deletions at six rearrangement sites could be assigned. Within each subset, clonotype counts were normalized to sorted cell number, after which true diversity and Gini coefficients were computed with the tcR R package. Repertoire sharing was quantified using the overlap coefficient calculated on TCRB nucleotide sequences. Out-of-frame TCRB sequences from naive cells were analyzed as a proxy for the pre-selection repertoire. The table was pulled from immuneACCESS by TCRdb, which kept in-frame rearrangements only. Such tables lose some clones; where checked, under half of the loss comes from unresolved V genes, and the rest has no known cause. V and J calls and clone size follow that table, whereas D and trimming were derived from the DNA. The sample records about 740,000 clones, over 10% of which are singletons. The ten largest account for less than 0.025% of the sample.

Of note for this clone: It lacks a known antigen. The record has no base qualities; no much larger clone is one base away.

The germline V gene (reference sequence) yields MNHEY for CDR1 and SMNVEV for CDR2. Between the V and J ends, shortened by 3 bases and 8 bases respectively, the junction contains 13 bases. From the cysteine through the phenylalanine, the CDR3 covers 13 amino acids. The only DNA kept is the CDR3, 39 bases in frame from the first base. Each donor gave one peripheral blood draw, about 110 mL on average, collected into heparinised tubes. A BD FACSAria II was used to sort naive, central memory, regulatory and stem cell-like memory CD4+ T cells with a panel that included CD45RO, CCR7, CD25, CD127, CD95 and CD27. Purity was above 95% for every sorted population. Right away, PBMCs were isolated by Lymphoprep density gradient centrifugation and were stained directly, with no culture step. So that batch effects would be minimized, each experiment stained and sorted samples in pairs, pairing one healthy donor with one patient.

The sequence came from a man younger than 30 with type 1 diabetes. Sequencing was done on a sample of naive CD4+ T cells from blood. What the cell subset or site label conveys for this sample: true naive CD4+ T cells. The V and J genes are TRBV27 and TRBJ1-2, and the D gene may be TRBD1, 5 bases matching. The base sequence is TGTGCCAGCAGTTTTAGCCAGGGCCGAGGCTACACCTTC. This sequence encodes CASSFSQGRGYTF.